This T cell receptor (beta chain) stems from a study of cytomegalovirus exposure and HLA in healthy donors. The PCR was carried out with 60 Vbeta primers and 13 Jbeta primers. Profiling relied on immunoSEQ multiplex PCR, and the TCRdb table lists in-frame clones only, not all of them. The table lists about 220,000 clones, roughly 84% of them singletons. The CDR3 extends over 16 amino acids. Germline lookup yields CDR1 SEHNR and CDR2 FQNEAQ (reference sequence). With 5 bases removed from V and 2 bases from J, the gap between germline ends came to 19 bases. In regard to this clone: The sample carries other DNA sequences with the same CDR3.

The receptor's source is a boy younger than 10 in good health and CMV-seronegative. The V and J genes are TRBV7-9 and TRBJ2-7; possibly TRBD2 for D (6 bases). Sequenced sample: PBMCs. CDR3 DNA: TGTGCCAGCAGCGCCCGGGGAGGTGCGTCAGCCTACGAGCAGTACTTC. Translating it yields CASSARGGASAYEQYF.